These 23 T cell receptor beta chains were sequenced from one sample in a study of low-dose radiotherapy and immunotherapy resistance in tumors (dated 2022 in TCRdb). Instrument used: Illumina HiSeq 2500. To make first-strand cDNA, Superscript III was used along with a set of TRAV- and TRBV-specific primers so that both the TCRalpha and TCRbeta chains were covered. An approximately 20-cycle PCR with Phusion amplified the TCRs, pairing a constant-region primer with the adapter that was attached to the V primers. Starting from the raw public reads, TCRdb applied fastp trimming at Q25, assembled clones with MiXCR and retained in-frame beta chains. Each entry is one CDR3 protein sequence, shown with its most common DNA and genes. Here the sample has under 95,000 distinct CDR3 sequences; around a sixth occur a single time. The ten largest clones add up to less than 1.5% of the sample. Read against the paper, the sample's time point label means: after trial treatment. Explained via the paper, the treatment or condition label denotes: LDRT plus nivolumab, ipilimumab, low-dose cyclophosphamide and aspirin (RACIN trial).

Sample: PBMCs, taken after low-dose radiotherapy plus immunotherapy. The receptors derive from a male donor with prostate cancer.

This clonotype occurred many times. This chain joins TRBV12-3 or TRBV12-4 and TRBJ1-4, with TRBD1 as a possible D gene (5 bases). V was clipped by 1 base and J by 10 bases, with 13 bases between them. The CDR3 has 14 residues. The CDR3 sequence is CASSLGAGRAKLFF. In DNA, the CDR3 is TGTGCCAGCAGTTTAGGTGCAGGGCGTGCAAAACTGTTTTTT.

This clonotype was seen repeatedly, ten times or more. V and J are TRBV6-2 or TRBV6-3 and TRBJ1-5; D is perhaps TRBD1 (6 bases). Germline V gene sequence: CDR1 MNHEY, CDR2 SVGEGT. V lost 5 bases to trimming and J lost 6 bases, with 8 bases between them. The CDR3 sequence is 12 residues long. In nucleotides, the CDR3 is TGTGCCAGCAGTCTACAGGGTCAGCCCCAGCATTTT. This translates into CASSLQGQPQHF.

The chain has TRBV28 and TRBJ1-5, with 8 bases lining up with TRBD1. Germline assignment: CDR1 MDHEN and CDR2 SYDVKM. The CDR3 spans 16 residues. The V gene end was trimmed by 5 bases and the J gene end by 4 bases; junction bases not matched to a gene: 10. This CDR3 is CASSLMKTGANQPQHF. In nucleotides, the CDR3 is TGTGCCAGCAGTCTTATGAAGACAGGGGCAAATCAGCCCCAGCATTTT.

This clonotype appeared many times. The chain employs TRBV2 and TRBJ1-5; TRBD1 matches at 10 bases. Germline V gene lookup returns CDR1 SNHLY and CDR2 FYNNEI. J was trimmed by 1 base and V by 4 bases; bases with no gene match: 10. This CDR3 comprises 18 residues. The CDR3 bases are TGTGCCAGCAGTGCCCGGACAGGGGGGCTAGGAAGCAATCAGCCCCAGCATTTT. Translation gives CASSARTGGLGSNQPQHF. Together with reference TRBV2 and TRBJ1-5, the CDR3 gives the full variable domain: EPEVTQTPSHQVTQMGQEVILRCVPISNHLYFYWYRQILGQKVEFLVSFYNNEISEKSEIFDDQFSVERPDGSNFTLKIRSTKLEDSAMYFCASSARTGGLGSNQPQHFGDGTRLSIL.

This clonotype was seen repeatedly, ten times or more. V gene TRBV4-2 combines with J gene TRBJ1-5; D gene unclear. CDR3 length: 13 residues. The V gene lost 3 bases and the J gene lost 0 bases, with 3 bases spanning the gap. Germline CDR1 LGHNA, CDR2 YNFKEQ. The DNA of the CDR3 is TGTGCCAGCAGCCAGGTTAGCAATCAGCCCCAGCATTTT. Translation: CASSQVSNQPQHF.

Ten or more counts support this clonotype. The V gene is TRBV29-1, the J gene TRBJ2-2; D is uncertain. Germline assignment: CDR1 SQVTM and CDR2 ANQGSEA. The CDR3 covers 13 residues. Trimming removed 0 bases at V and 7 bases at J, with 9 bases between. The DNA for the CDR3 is TGCAGCGTTGAAGATCCCCTCGTCGGGGAGCTGTTTTTT. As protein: CSVEDPLVGELFF.

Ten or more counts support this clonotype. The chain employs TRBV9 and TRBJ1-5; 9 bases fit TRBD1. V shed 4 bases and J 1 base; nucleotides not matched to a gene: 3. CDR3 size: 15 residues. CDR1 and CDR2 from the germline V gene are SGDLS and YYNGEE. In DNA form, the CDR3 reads TGTGCCAGCAGCCGGGGACAGGGAAGCAATCAGCCCCAGCATTTT. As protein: CASSRGQGSNQPQHF.

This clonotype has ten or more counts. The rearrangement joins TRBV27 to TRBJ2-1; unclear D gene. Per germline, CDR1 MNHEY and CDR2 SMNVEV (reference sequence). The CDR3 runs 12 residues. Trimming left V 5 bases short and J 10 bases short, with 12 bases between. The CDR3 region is CASSIRLGEQFF. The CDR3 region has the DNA TGTGCCAGCAGTATCCGACTGGGGGAGCAGTTCTTC.

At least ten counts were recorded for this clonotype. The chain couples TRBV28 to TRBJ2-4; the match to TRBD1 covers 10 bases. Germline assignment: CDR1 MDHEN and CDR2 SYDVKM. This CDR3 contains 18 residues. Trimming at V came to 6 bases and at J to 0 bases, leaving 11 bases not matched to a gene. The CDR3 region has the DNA TGTGCCAGCAGGGACAGGGGGAGGGAGGGAATAGCCAAAAACATTCAGTACTTC. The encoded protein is CASRDRGREGIAKNIQYF. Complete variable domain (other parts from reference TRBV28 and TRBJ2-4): DVKVTQSSRYLVKRTGEKVFLECVQDMDHENMFWYRQDPGLGLRLIYFSYDVKMKEKGDIPEGYSVSREKKERFSLILESASTNQTSMYLCASRDRGREGIAKNIQYFGAGTRLSVL.

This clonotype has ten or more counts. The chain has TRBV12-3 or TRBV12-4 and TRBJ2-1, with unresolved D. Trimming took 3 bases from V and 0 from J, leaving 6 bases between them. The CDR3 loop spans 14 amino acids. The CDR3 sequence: CASSLSLSYNEQFF. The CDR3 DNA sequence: TGTGCCAGCAGTTTGTCACTCTCCTACAATGAGCAGTTCTTC.

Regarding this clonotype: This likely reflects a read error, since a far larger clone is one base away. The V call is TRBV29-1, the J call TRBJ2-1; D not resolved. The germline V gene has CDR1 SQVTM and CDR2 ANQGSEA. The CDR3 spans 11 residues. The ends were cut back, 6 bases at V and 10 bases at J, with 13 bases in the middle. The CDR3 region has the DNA TGCAGCGTCACGGTAACCTACGAGCAGTTCTTC. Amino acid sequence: CSVTVTYEQFF.

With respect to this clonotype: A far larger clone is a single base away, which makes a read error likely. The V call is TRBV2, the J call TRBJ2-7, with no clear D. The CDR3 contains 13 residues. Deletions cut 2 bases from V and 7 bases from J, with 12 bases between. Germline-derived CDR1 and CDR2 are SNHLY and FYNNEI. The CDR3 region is CASSERYYNEQYF. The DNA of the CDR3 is TGTGCCAGCAGTGAAAGGTACTACAATGAGCAGTACTTC.

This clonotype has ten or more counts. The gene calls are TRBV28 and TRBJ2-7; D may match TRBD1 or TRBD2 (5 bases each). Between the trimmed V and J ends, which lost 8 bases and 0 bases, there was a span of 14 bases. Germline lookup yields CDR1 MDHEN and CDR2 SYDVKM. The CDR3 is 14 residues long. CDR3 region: CASPSPGSSYEQYF. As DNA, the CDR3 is TGTGCCAGCCCGTCCCCAGGGAGCTCCTACGAGCAGTACTTC. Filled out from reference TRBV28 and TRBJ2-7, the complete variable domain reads DVKVTQSSRYLVKRTGEKVFLECVQDMDHENMFWYRQDPGLGLRLIYFSYDVKMKEKGDIPEGYSVSREKKERFSLILESASTNQTSMYLCASPSPGSSYEQYFGPGTRLTVT.

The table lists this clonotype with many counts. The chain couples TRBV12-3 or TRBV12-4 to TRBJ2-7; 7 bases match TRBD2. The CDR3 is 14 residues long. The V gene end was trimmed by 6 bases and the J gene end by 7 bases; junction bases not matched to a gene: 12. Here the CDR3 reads CASSLQAGPGEQYF. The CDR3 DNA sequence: TGTGCCAGCAGCCTCCAAGCGGGACCGGGGGAGCAGTACTTC.

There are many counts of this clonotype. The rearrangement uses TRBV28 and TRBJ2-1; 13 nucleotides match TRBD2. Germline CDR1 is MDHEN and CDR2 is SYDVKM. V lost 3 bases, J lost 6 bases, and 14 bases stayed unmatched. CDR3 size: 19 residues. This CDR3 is CASSFISLRLAGGGNEQFF. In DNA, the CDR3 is TGTGCCAGCAGTTTCATATCTCTCCGACTAGCGGGAGGAGGCAATGAGCAGTTCTTC. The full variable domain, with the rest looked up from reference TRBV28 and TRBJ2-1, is DVKVTQSSRYLVKRTGEKVFLECVQDMDHENMFWYRQDPGLGLRLIYFSYDVKMKEKGDIPEGYSVSREKKERFSLILESASTNQTSMYLCASSFISLRLAGGGNEQFFGPGTRLTVL.

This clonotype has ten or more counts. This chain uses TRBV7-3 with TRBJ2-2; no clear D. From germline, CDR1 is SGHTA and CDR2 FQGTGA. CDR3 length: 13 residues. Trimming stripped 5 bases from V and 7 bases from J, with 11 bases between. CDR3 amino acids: CASSTLDGGELFF. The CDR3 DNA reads TGTGCCAGCAGCACCCTTGATGGCGGGGAGCTGTTTTTT. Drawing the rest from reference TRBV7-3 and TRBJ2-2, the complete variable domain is GAGVSQTPSNKVTEKGKYVELRCDPISGHTALYWYRQSLGQGPEFLIYFQGTGAADDSGLPNDRFFAVRPEGSVSTLKIQRTERGDSAVYLCASSTLDGGELFFGEGSRLTVL.

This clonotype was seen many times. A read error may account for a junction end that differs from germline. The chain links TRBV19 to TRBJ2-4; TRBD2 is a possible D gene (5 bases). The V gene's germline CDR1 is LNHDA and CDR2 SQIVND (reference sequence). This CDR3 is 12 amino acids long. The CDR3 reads CASSSPVGLLHF. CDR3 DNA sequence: TGTGCCAGTAGTTCCCCCGTTGGACTTCTGCACTTC.

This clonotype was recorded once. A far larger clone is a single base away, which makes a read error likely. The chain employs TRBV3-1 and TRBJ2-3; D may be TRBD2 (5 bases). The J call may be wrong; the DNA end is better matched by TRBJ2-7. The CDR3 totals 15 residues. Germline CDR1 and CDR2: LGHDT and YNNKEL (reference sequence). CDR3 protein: CASNQEGGLLYEQYF. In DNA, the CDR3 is TGTGCCAGCAACCAAGAAGGAGGACTCCTCTACGAGCAGTACTTC.

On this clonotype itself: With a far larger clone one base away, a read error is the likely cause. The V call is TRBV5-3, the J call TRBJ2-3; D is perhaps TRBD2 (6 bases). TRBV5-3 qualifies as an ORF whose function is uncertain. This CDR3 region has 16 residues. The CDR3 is CASSLFLGWREDMQYF. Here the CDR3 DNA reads TGTGCCAGCAGCTTGTTTTTGGGATGGAGGGAAGATATGCAGTATTTT.

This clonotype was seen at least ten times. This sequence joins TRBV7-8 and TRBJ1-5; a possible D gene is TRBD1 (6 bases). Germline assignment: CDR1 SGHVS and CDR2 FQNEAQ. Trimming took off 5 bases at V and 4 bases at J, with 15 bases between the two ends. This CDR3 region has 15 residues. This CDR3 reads CASSATGIGNQPQHF. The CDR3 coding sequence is TGTGCCAGCAGCGCTACAGGGATAGGAAATCAGCCCCAGCATTTT.

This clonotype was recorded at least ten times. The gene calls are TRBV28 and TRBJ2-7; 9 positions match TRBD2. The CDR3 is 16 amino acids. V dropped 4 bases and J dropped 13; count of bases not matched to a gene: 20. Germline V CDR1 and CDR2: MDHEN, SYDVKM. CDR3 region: CASSYSSGAGATSNYF. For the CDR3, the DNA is TGTGCCAGCAGTTACTCTAGCGGGGCGGGGGCTACGAGCAATTACTTC.

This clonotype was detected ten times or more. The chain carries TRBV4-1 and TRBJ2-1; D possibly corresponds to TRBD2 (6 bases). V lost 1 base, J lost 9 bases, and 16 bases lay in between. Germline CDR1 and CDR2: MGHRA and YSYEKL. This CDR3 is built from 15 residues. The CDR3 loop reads CASSQGREPFGEQFF. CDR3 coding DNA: TGCGCCAGCAGCCAAGGACGGGAGCCGTTCGGTGAGCAGTTCTTC.

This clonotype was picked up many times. CDR3 nucleotide sequence: TGTGCCAGCAGCTTAGTGGAGGGAACTGAAGCTTTCTTT. The encoded protein is CASSLVEGTEAFF. V is TRBV7-2 and J is TRBJ1-1; D gene unclear. The CDR3 extends over 13 amino acids. From germline, CDR1 is SGHTA and CDR2 FQGNSA. The V gene lost 1 base and the J gene lost 5 bases, with 8 bases spanning the gap. Full variable domain (rest looked up from reference TRBV7-2 and TRBJ1-1): GAGVSQSPSNKVTEKGKDVELRCDPISGHTALYWYRQSLGQGLEFLIYFQGNSAPDKSGLPSDRFSAERTGGSVSTLTIQRTQQEDSAVYLCASSLVEGTEAFFGQGTRLTVV.